The 27 T cell receptor beta chains given below trace back to one sample, sequenced in a study of CD8+ T cells in alopecia areata (dated by TCRdb to the late 2010s). This sample's time point label indicates: baseline before oral tofacitinib. Libraries came from the immunoSEQ multiplex PCR assay. RNA was extracted from all samples and reverse transcribed into cDNA, which served as template for TCR sequencing. Held by TCRdb, this immuneACCESS table contains in-frame sequences only and omits some clones. Under half of the omission traces to an unresolved V gene where checked; the cause of the rest is unknown. The table for this sample lists over 110,000 clones; 45% to 60% of them were counted only once. In total, the top ten clones hold 0.8% to 1% of the sample. Source: CD4+ T cells sorted from blood, taken at week 0. These receptors originate from a human donor with alopecia areata.

This sequence joins TRBV7-2 and TRBJ2-7, with 10 bases that match TRBD1. The CDR3 has 14 residues. V trimming: 3 bases; J trimming: 3 bases; junction bases outside the gene matches: 2. Germline CDR1 SGHTA, CDR2 FQGNSA. The CDR3 region has the DNA TGTGCCAGCAGCTTCTGGACAGGGGGCTACGAGCAGTACTTC. It yields the protein CASSFWTGGYEQYF.

This clone appeared a single time. The V call is TRBV30, the J call TRBJ1-3, with TRBD1 as a possible D gene (6 bases). The CDR3 covers 16 residues. Germline V gives CDR1 GTSNPN, CDR2 SVGIG (reference sequence). V was shortened by 0 bases and J by 3 bases, with 15 bases between the two germline ends. CDR3 region: CAWSVLFGGVGNTIYF. CDR3 DNA: TGTGCCTGGAGTGTATTGTTTGGGGGCGTTGGAAACACCATATATTTT.

The rearrangement links TRBV7-2 to TRBJ2-2, with no clear D. The CDR3 is 13 amino acids. Trimming shortened V by 3 bases and J by 5 bases, and 7 bases separated the two germline ends. From germline, CDR1 is SGHTA and CDR2 FQGNSA. The CDR3 loop reads CASSFAATGELFF. The CDR3 DNA follows: TGTGCCAGCAGCTTTGCAGCAACCGGGGAGCTGTTTTTT.

This rearrangement joins TRBV9 to TRBJ2-1; the match to TRBD1 covers 8 bases. Trimming removed 2 bases from V and 4 bases from J; junction bases left unmatched: 5. This CDR3 region has 15 residues. CDR1 is SGDLS, CDR2 YYNGEE, per germline. CDR3 bases: TGTGCCAGCAGCGTTTGGACAGGGAGTTACAATGAGCAGTTCTTC. Its translation: CASSVWTGSYNEQFF.

The chain has TRBV5-1 and TRBJ1-1, with D possibly matching TRBD1 (5 bases). Germline values: CDR1 SGHRS, CDR2 YFSETQ. The CDR3 extends over 13 amino acids. Trimming removed 2 bases at V and 6 bases at J, with 11 bases between. CDR3: CASSLLGVAEAFF. The CDR3 DNA is TGCGCCAGCAGCTTACTAGGGGTGGCTGAAGCTTTCTTT.

The table lists this clone with a count of one. This chain links TRBV29-1 with TRBJ2-6, with D unclear. The CDR3 contains 14 residues. The germline gives CDR1 SQVTM, CDR2 ANQGSEA. The V gene lost 7 bases and the J gene lost 4 bases, with 14 bases spanning the gap. The CDR3 DNA reads TGCAGCGCCAAAGGCAACTACGGGGCCAACGTCCTGACTTTC. Translated, it gives CSAKGNYGANVLTF.

The CDR3 reads CASSEGRAVTDTQYF. CDR3 in DNA: TGTGCCAGCAGTGAAGGTCGGGCCGTGACAGATACGCAGTATTTT. The chain employs TRBV25-1 and TRBJ2-3; D gene ambiguous. The V end lost 2 bases, the J end lost 3 bases, and 12 bases lay between the germline ends. CDR3 length: 15 amino acids. The germline gives CDR1 MGHDK, CDR2 SYGVNS. Combining the CDR3 with reference TRBV25-1 and TRBJ2-3 gives the whole variable domain EADIYQTPRYLVIGTGKKITLECSQTMGHDKMYWYQQDPGMELHLIHYSYGVNSTEKGDLSSESTVSRIRTEHFPLTLESARPSHTSQYLCASSEGRAVTDTQYFGPGTRLTVL.

This clone came up a few times. The rearrangement joins TRBV7-8 to TRBJ1-2, with D unclear. Between the trimmed V and J ends, which lost 5 bases and 6 bases, there was a span of 19 bases. CDR1 and CDR2 (germline): SGHVS, FQNEAQ. The CDR3 has 15 amino acids. The CDR3 reads CASSPTGAPGDGYTF. For the CDR3, the DNA is TGTGCCAGCAGCCCCACGGGAGCCCCCGGAGATGGCTACACCTTC.

V gene TRBV4-2 combines with J gene TRBJ1-1; D is unclear. In germline, CDR1 is LGHNA, CDR2 YNFKEQ. V dropped 0 bases and J dropped 5 bases, with 7 bases sitting between them. This CDR3 contains 13 residues. CDR3 DNA sequence: TGTGCCAGCAGCCAAGATTGGGGTACTGAAGCTTTCTTT. Its translation is CASSQDWGTEAFF.

The rearrangement joins TRBV2 to TRBJ2-3; the D gene could be TRBD1 or TRBD2 (5 bases each). The CDR3 covers 14 residues. Germline loops: CDR1 SNHLY, CDR2 FYNNEI. The V and J ends lost 2 bases and 8 bases respectively, with 14 bases between them. CDR3 DNA sequence: TGTGCCAGCAGTGAAAATGGGGGTATGGGTACGCAGTATTTT. This encodes CASSENGGMGTQYF.

In this sample, this clone turned up once. This rearrangement joins TRBV29-1 to TRBJ1-1; D call uncertain. V was trimmed by 5 bases and J by 8 bases, leaving 12 bases between them. Germline CDR1 SQVTM, CDR2 ANQGSEA. The CDR3 spans 11 residues. The CDR3 DNA sequence: TGCAGCGTTATTTCTCCGGGCGAAGCTTTCTTT. It yields the protein CSVISPGEAFF.

With respect to this clone: The sample holds other DNA sequences that translate to the same CDR3. The rearrangement uses TRBV29-1 and TRBJ2-5; D gene uncertain. Trimming took off 7 bases at V and 1 base at J, with 4 bases between the two ends. The CDR3 totals 10 residues. CDR1 and CDR2 (germline): SQVTM, ANQGSEA. Written as DNA, the CDR3 is TGCAGCGCGGGCCAAGAGACCCAGTACTTC. This gives the protein CSAGQETQYF.

The chain couples TRBV5-4 to TRBJ2-1, with TRBD2 matching over 12 bases. V was clipped by 4 bases and J by 4 bases; unmatched bases: 6. CDR1 and CDR2 from the germline V gene are SGHNT and YYREEE (reference sequence). The CDR3 totals 16 residues. The CDR3 region has the DNA TGTGCCAGCAGCCTCACTAGCGGGAGGAGGTACAATGAGCAGTTCTTC. Translation: CASSLTSGRRYNEQFF.

The rearrangement joins TRBV7-2 to TRBJ2-7; D is perhaps TRBD2 (6 bases). V shed 5 bases and J shed 4 bases, with 15 bases lying between them. The CDR3 covers 14 residues. The germline V gene has CDR1 SGHTA and CDR2 FQGNSA. The CDR3 DNA sequence: TGTGCCAGCAGCCAGCAGGCGGGACCATACGAGCAGTACTTC. It translates to CASSQQAGPYEQYF.

V is TRBV7-8 and J is TRBJ2-7, with no clear D. Trimming stripped 4 bases from V and 0 bases from J, with 10 bases between. The CDR3 totals 14 residues. Germline V CDR1 and CDR2: SGHVS, FQNEAQ. CDR3 nucleotide sequence: TGTGCCAGCAGCTATGCCAGCCTCTCCTACGAGCAGTACTTC. As protein: CASSYASLSYEQYF.

The table lists this clone with a few counts. The chain joins TRBV5-7 to TRBJ2-2, with D perhaps matching TRBD2 (6 bases). TRBV5-7 is an ORF, with its function uncertain. V lost 4 bases and J lost 2, with 15 bases in between. The CDR3 runs 16 residues. Here the CDR3 DNA reads TGTGCCAGCAGCAACCGGGACTGGCTCAACACCGGGGAGCTGTTTTTT. Translating it yields CASSNRDWLNTGELFF.

This chain joins TRBV30 and TRBJ1-1; D gene uncertain. Germline values: CDR1 GTSNPN, CDR2 SVGIG (reference sequence). Trimming cost V 7 bases and J 4 bases, with 13 bases left between them. This CDR3 has 12 residues. The CDR3 is CAYTHPFTEAFF. In nucleotides, the CDR3 is TGTGCCTACACTCACCCGTTCACTGAAGCTTTCTTT.

The J gene is TRBJ1-2, the V gene TRBV2; unclear D gene. This CDR3 region has 11 residues. The V gene's germline CDR1 is SNHLY and CDR2 FYNNEI. V lost 4 bases and J lost 7, with 7 bases in between. CDR3 bases: TGTGCCAGCAGTGTTACGGGTGGCTACACCTTC. This sequence encodes CASSVTGGYTF.

This chain links TRBV6-1 with TRBJ1-5; no clear D gene. Germline V gives CDR1 MNHNS, CDR2 SASEGT. Trimming removed 2 bases at V and 4 bases at J, with 9 bases between. The CDR3 totals 14 residues. In DNA form, the CDR3 reads TGTGCCAGCAGTGAATTTCTGAGAAATCAGCCCCAGCATTTT. Translating gives CASSEFLRNQPQHF.

CDR3 sequence reads: CASSSLWNTGELFF. CDR3 sequence (DNA): TGTGCCAGCAGCTCATTGTGGAACACCGGGGAGCTGTTTTTT. V is TRBV11-2 and J is TRBJ2-2; D gene uncertain. Germline CDR1 is SGHAT and CDR2 is FQNNGV. V shed 4 bases and J shed 1 base, with 7 bases lying between them. This CDR3 has 14 amino acids.

This chain joins TRBV29-1 and TRBJ2-3; D not certain. V gave up 3 bases and J gave up 1 base, with 8 bases separating them. Germline lookup yields CDR1 SQVTM and CDR2 ANQGSEA. The CDR3 is made up of 13 amino acids. CDR3 region: CSVESGGTDTQYF. The CDR3 DNA sequence: TGCAGCGTTGAGAGTGGTGGCACAGATACGCAGTATTTT.

This chain joins TRBV11-2 and TRBJ2-7; 12 nucleotides align to TRBD2. The CDR3 consists of 15 residues. Germline lookup yields CDR1 SGHAT and CDR2 FQNNGV. Unmatched junction bases numbered 3, after V lost 3 bases and J lost 3 bases. The CDR3, as DNA: TGTGCCAGCAGCTTGCTAGCGGGAGGGTACTACGAGCAGTACTTC. Translating gives CASSLLAGGYYEQYF.

The rearrangement links TRBV30 to TRBJ1-1; D is undetermined. The length of the CDR3 is 13 residues. The germline gives CDR1 GTSNPN, CDR2 SVGIG (reference sequence). V lost 2 bases and J lost 0, with 7 bases in between. The CDR3 loop reads CAWSLDLNTEAFF. The CDR3, as DNA: TGTGCCTGGAGTTTGGACTTGAACACTGAAGCTTTCTTT. Supplemented by reference TRBV30 and TRBJ1-1, the full variable domain reads SQTIHQWPATLVQPVGSPLSLECTVEGTSNPNLYWYRQAAGRGLQLLFYSVGIGQISSEVPQNLSASRPQDRQFILSSKKLLLSDSGFYLCAWSLDLNTEAFFGQGTRLTVV.

This clone was found a few times. The chain has TRBV7-8 and TRBJ2-5; a possible D gene is TRBD1 (6 bases). Trimming left V 3 bases short and J 2 bases short, with 13 bases between. The CDR3 extends over 15 amino acids. The germline gives CDR1 SGHVS, CDR2 FQNEAQ. The CDR3 nucleotides read TGTGCCAGCAGCTTTTGGTCGGGGACACAAGAGACCCAGTACTTC. This encodes CASSFWSGTQETQYF.

The V call is TRBV7-2, the J call TRBJ2-1; possible D gene TRBD2, 6 bases. CDR3 length equals 15 residues. Trimming left V 5 bases short and J 0 bases short, with 11 bases between. Germline CDR1 is SGHTA and CDR2 is FQGNSA. CDR3 sequence reads: CASSQDGSSYNEQFF. In nucleotides, the CDR3 is TGTGCCAGCAGCCAGGACGGGAGCTCCTACAATGAGCAGTTCTTC.

This clone has only a few counts. CDR3 coding DNA: TGTGCCAGCAGGCCAAAGGAGACAGGGTACAATGAGCAGTTCTTC. Protein product: CASRPKETGYNEQFF. This chain joins TRBV25-1 and TRBJ2-1; 7 nucleotides match TRBD1. V dropped 6 bases and J dropped 4; count of bases not matched to a gene: 9. The CDR3 is made up of 15 amino acids. Germline V lookup: CDR1 MGHDK, CDR2 SYGVNS.

CDR3 protein: CASSSARSTDTQYF. CDR3 sequence (DNA): TGTGCCAGCAGCTCGGCCCGAAGCACAGATACGCAGTATTTT. The genes are TRBV9 and TRBJ2-3; D remains unclear. Trimming shortened V by 4 bases and J by 0 bases, and 9 bases separated the two germline ends. Germline V gene lookup returns CDR1 SGDLS and CDR2 YYNGEE. CDR3 size: 14 residues. The full variable domain, with the rest looked up from reference TRBV9 and TRBJ2-3, is DSGVTQTPKHLITATGQRVTLRCSPRSGDLSVYWYQQSLDQGLQFLIQYYNGEERAKGNILERFSAQQFPDLHSELNLSSLELGDSALYFCASSSARSTDTQYFGPGTRLTVL.